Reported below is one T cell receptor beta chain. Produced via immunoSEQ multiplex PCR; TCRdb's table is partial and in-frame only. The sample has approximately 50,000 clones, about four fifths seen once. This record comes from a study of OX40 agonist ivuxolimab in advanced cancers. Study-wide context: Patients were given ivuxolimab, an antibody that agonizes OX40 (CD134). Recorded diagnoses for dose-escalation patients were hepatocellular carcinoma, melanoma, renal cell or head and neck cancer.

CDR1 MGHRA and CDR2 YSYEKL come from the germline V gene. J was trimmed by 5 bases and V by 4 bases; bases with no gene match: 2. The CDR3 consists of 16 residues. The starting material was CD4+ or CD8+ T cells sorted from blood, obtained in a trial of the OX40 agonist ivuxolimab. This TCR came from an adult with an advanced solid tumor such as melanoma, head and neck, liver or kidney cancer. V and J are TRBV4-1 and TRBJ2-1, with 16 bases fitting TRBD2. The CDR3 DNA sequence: TGCGCCAGCAGCCCGGGACTAGCGGGGGGGCACAATGAGCAGTTCTTC. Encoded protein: CASSPGLAGGHNEQFF.